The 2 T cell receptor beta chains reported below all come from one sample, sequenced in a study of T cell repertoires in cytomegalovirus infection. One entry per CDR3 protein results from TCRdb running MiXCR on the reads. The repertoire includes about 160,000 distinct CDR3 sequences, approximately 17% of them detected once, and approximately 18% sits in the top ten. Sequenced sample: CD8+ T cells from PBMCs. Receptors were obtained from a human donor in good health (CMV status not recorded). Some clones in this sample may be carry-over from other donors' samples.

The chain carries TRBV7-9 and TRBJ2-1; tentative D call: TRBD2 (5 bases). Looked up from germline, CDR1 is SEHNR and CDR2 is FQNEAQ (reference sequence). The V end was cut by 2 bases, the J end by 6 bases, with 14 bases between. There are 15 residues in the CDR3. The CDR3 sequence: CASSLFSRAGNEQFF. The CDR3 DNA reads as TGTGCCAGCAGCTTATTTAGTAGGGCGGGCAATGAGCAGTTCTTC.

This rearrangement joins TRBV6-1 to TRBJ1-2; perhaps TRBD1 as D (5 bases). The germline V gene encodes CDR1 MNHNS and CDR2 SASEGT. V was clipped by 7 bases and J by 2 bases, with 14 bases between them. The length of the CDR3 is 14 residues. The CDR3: CASNGGDGNYGYTF. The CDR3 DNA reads TGTGCCAGCAACGGCGGGGACGGGAACTATGGCTACACCTTC.